The TCR beta chain under discussion was sequenced for a study of CD4+ T cells in melanoma. Study-wide results and caveats: Reportedly, melanoma neoantigen-specific CD4+ T cells showed varied differentiation states. A reported correlation linked neoantigen-specific CD4+ T cells to CD8+, macrophage and B cell function.

Germline V gene data show CDR1 as MNHNY and CDR2 as SVGAGI (reference sequence). With 5 bases clipped from V and 6 bases from J, the junction kept 7 bases outside the gene matches. This CDR3 comprises 14 residues. Of note for this clone: The target antigen is unknown.

Some clones are missing from TCRdb's copy, which holds only in-frame ones; the method was immunoSEQ multiplex PCR. The repertoire holds about 21,000 clones, with approximately 80% as singletons. The TCR comes from a human donor with melanoma. Sequenced material: cells from a culture (not recorded whether cultured in vitro). The chain recombines TRBV6-6 with TRBJ2-7, with TRBD1 matching over 10 bases. CDR3 DNA sequence: TGTGCCAGCAGTATCGGGGGACAGGGGTTCGAGCAGTACTTC. Translating it yields CASSIGGQGFEQYF.